Detailed here is one TCR beta chain. Germline CDR1 and CDR2: DFQATT and SNEGSKA (reference sequence). V was clipped by 6 bases and J by 6 bases; unmatched bases: 11. This CDR3 has 14 residues. For the second PCR, which ran for 7 to 11 cycles, a sample-barcoded 5' primer and a J-beta primer mix were used. Each CDR3 protein is one row after TCRdb ran MiXCR on the 5' RACE reads. This sample has about 2 million distinct CDR3 sequences; roughly 52% occur once, and the top ten carry 2% to 2.5%. The data stem from a study of blood T cells in healthy people across ages. The source material was blood. The sequence derives from a woman aged 40 to 50 in good health. This rearrangement joins TRBV20-1 to TRBJ2-3, with 8 bases identical to TRBD2. CDR3 loop: CSAGSGTYGDTQYF. As DNA, the CDR3 is TGCAGTGCGGGTAGCGGGACCTATGGGGATACGCAGTATTTT.